A single sample is the source of the 14 T cell receptor beta chains below, sequenced in a study of human CD8 memory T cell subsets. TCR beta libraries were made by UMI-labeled 5' RACE. TCRdb re-analyzed the 5' RACE reads; it lists each CDR3 protein once, without DNA. The sample table includes roughly 6,800 distinct CDR3 sequences. Sequenced input: CD8+ T cells from PBMCs. These TCRs come from a human donor in good health.

This chain connects TRBV14 to TRBJ2-7; TCRdb's assignment of TRBD1 cannot be checked, as there is no DNA. Germline assignment: CDR1 SGHDN and CDR2 FVKESK. This CDR3 spans 17 amino acids. The CDR3 region is CASSQDQVVKGAQEQYF.

The rearrangement joins TRBV7-7 to TRBJ2-1; TCRdb's assignment of TRBD2 cannot be checked, as there is no DNA. The germline CDR1 and CDR2 sequences are SSHAT and FNYEAQ (reference sequence). The CDR3 is 14 amino acids. The CDR3 spells CASSPPTSAEEQFF.

This chain uses TRBV7-2 with TRBJ2-1; TCRdb's D call, TRBD1, is unchecked because there is no DNA. CDR1 is SGHTA, CDR2 FQGNSA, per germline. The CDR3 is 14 residues long. CDR3 sequence: CASSSSGSQGEQFF. Full variable domain (remainder filled in from reference TRBV7-2 and TRBJ2-1): GAGVSQSPSNKVTEKGKDVELRCDPISGHTALYWYRQSLGQGLEFLIYFQGNSAPDKSGLPSDRFSAERTGGSVSTLTIQRTQQEDSAVYLCASSSSGSQGEQFFGPGTRLTVL.

This chain's CDR3 is CASSFLQGNYGYTF. The genes are TRBV12-3 or TRBV12-4 and TRBJ1-2; TCRdb's D call of TRBD1 is untestable without DNA. There are 14 residues in the CDR3.

The genes are TRBV20-1 and TRBJ2-1; lacking DNA, the TRBD2 call made by TCRdb goes unchecked. Germline V CDR1 and CDR2: DFQATT, SNEGSKA (reference sequence). This CDR3 region has 14 residues. CDR3 amino acids: CSASQRSVYNEQFF.

V gene TRBV27 combines with J gene TRBJ2-7; lacking DNA, the TRBD1 call made by TCRdb goes unchecked. Germline-derived CDR1 and CDR2 are MNHEY and SMNVEV (reference sequence). The CDR3 runs to 15 residues. Here the CDR3 reads CASSFRTGGGYEQYF.

CDR3 amino acids: CASSRGSETQYF. J is TRBJ2-5 and V is TRBV7-2. Germline CDR1 is SGHTA and CDR2 is FQGNSA. The CDR3 consists of 12 residues.

The chain recombines TRBV9 with TRBJ1-1; TCRdb indicates TRBD1, and absent DNA this call remains unverified. There are 14 residues in the CDR3. Looked up from germline, CDR1 is SGDLS and CDR2 is YYNGEE. CDR3 sequence reads: CASSGTGVAAEAFF.

The chain recombines TRBV2 with TRBJ1-2; without DNA, the TCRdb call of TRBD1 cannot be checked. Germline CDR1 and CDR2: SNHLY and FYNNEI. The CDR3 loop spans 15 amino acids. The CDR3 reads CASSEMGQEDYGYTF.

The rearrangement joins TRBV5-4 to TRBJ2-1; with no DNA, the TCRdb D assignment of TRBD1 cannot be verified. Germline CDR1 and CDR2: SGHNT and YYREEE (reference sequence). The CDR3 covers 14 residues. The CDR3 protein is CASSSGGEGGEQFF.

The chain is built from TRBV30 and TRBJ2-1; TCRdb picks TRBD2, but there is no DNA to check that call. The length of the CDR3 is 16 residues. Germline assignment: CDR1 GTSNPN and CDR2 SVGIG (reference sequence). This chain's CDR3 is CACPIQTSGDYNEQFF.

The chain employs TRBV7-2 and TRBJ2-7. The V gene's germline CDR1 is SGHTA and CDR2 FQGNSA. This CDR3 has 13 amino acids. CDR3 sequence reads: CASSSPSSYEQYF.

The V gene is TRBV6-1, the J gene TRBJ2-7; without DNA, the TCRdb call of TRBD2 cannot be checked. Germline lookup yields CDR1 MNHNS and CDR2 SASEGT. The CDR3 runs to 14 residues. The CDR3 protein is CASNEREGSYEQYF.

The genes are TRBV4-1 and TRBJ2-7; the D gene TCRdb calls, TRBD2, cannot be checked with no DNA. The CDR3 has 17 residues. Per germline, CDR1 MGHRA and CDR2 YSYEKL. The CDR3 reads CASSQEALAGASYEQYF.